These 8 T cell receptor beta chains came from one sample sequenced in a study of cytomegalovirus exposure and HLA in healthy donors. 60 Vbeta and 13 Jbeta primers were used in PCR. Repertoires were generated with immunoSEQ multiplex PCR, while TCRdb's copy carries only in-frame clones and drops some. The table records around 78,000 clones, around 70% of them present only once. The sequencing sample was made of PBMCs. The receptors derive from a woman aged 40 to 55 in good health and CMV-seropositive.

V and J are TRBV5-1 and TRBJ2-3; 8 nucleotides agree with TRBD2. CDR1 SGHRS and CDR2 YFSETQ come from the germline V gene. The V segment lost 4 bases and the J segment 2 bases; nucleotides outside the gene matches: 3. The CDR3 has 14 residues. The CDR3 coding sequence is TGCGCCAGCAGCCGGGGGGGCTACACAGATACGCAGTATTTT. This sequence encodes CASSRGGYTDTQYF.

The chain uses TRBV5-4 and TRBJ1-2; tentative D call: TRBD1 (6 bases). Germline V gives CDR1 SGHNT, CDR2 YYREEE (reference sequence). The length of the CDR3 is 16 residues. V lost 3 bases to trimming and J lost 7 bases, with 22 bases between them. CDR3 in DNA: TGTGCCAGCAGCTCCGTGGAAACAGGGCTTTTAGGTGGCTACACCTTC. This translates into CASSSVETGLLGGYTF.

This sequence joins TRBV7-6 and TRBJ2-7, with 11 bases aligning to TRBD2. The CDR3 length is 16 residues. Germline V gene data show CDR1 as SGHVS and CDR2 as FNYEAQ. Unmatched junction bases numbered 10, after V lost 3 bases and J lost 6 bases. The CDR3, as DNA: TGTGCCAGCAGCTTGGAGACTAGCGGGATGAGAGGCGAGCAGTACTTC. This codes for CASSLETSGMRGEQYF.

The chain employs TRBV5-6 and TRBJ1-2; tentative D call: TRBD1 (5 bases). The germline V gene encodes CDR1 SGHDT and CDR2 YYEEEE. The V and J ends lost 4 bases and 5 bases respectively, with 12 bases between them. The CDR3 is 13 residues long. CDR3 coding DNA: TGTGCCAGCAGCCCTACAGGAGCATATGGCTACACCTTC. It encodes CASSPTGAYGYTF.

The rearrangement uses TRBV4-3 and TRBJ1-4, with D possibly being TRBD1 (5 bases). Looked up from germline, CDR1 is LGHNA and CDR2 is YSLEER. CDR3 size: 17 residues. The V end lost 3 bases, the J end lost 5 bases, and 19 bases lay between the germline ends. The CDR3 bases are TGCGCCAGCAGCCAGGATTTGGGGGGGACGGTCAATGAAAAACTGTTTTTT. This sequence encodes CASSQDLGGTVNEKLFF.

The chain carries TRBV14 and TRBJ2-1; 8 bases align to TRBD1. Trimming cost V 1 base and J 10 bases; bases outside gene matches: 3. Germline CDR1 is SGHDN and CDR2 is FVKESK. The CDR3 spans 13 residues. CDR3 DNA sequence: TGTGCCAGCAGCCAAGTCTGGGACAGGGAGCAGTTCTTC. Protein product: CASSQVWDREQFF.

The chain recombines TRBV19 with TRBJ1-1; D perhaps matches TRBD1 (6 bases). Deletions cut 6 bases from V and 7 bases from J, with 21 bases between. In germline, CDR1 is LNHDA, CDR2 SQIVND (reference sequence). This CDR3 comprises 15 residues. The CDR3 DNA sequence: TGTGCCAGTAGCAAGGGGGACGGGTACGGGGATGAAGCTTTCTTT. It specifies CASSKGDGYGDEAFF. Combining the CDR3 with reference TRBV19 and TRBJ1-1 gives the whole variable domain DGGITQSPKYLFRKEGQNVTLSCEQNLNHDAMYWYRQDPGQGLRLIYYSQIVNDFQKGDIAEGYSVSREKKESFPLTVTSAQKNPTAFYLCASSKGDGYGDEAFFGQGTRLTVV.

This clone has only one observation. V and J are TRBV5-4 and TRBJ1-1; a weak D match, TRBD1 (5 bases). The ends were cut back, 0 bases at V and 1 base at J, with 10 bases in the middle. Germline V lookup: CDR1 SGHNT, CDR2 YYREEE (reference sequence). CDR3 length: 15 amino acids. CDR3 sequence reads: CASSLATGRNTEAFF. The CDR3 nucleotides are TGTGCCAGCAGCTTGGCTACAGGACGGAACACTGAAGCTTTCTTT.